These 24 T cell receptor beta chains share one sample of origin, sequenced in a study of technical replicates of blood from a handful of donors. Sequenced by immunoSEQ multiplex PCR; TCRdb stores in-frame clones only, minus some. The sample has approximately 100,000 clones; under 96% are singletons. Sequencing input: T cells isolated from PBMCs. The receptor set was obtained from a human donor in good health.

The DNA of the CDR3 is TGTGCCAGCAGTTTTTGGGCTAGCGGTTCCTACAATGAGCAGTTCTTC. This translates into CASSFWASGSYNEQFF. The V call is TRBV28, the J call TRBJ2-1; 7 bases agree with TRBD2. The trim removed 3 bases at V and 1 base at J, leaving 6 bases unmatched. In germline, CDR1 is MDHEN, CDR2 SYDVKM. This CDR3 has 16 residues.

The sample holds one count of this clone. The chain joins TRBV28 to TRBJ2-1; D is unclear. The CDR3 is made up of 14 amino acids. V was pared by 3 bases and J by 0 bases, with 6 bases between. Looked up from germline, CDR1 is MDHEN and CDR2 is SYDVKM. The CDR3 DNA reads as TGTGCCAGCAGTTTGGAGAGCTCCTACAATGAGCAGTTCTTC. Residues: CASSLESSYNEQFF. Variable domain in full (rest from reference TRBV28 and TRBJ2-1): DVKVTQSSRYLVKRTGEKVFLECVQDMDHENMFWYRQDPGLGLRLIYFSYDVKMKEKGDIPEGYSVSREKKERFSLILESASTNQTSMYLCASSLESSYNEQFFGPGTRLTVL.

The chain combines TRBV5-1 with TRBJ2-5; D gene uncertain. The CDR3 runs to 11 residues. V dropped 5 bases and J dropped 5 bases, with 7 bases sitting between them. Germline assignment: CDR1 SGHRS and CDR2 YFSETQ. The CDR3 reads CASREMETQYF. The DNA of the CDR3 is TGCGCCAGCAGGGAGATGGAGACCCAGTACTTC.

V gene TRBV7-8 combines with J gene TRBJ2-7; D is possibly TRBD1 (5 bases). The CDR3 sequence is 15 residues long. Germline V lookup: CDR1 SGHVS, CDR2 FQNEAQ. V was shortened by 0 bases and J by 3 bases, with 12 bases between the two germline ends. For the CDR3, the DNA is TGTGCCAGCAGCTTAGCCGGACAAAAGGACTACGAGCAGTACTTC. This sequence encodes CASSLAGQKDYEQYF.

V and J are TRBV28 and TRBJ2-1; TRBD2 aligns across 9 bases. The CDR3 loop spans 16 amino acids. The germline CDR1 and CDR2 sequences are MDHEN and SYDVKM. V shed 4 bases and J 5 bases; nucleotides not matched to a gene: 9. In nucleotides, the CDR3 is TGTGCCAGCAGTTCCCGACTAGCGGTACGTGACAATGAGCAGTTCTTC. This sequence encodes CASSSRLAVRDNEQFF.

The genes are TRBV15 and TRBJ2-2; D might be TRBD2 (6 bases). The CDR3 is made up of 14 amino acids. The germline CDR1 and CDR2 sequences are LNHNV and YYDKDF (reference sequence). The V end lost 8 bases, the J end lost 4 bases, and 14 bases lay between the germline ends. As DNA, the CDR3 is TGTGCCACCCGTTGGGGGGTTGGCACCGGGGAGCTGTTTTTT. Residues: CATRWGVGTGELFF.

The genes are TRBV7-2 and TRBJ2-1; 11 positions match TRBD2. The CDR3 extends over 16 amino acids. V shed 2 bases and J 7 bases; nucleotides not matched to a gene: 7. Germline V gene sequence: CDR1 SGHTA, CDR2 FQGNSA. CDR3 nucleotides: TGTGCCAGCAGCTTATTTGGGACTAGCGGTAGTAATGAGCAGTTCTTC. It yields the protein CASSLFGTSGSNEQFF.

The rearrangement joins TRBV15 to TRBJ2-3; 8 nucleotides agree with TRBD1. J gave up 3 bases and V 0 bases, and 5 bases lay outside the gene matches. The length of the CDR3 is 16 residues. Germline CDR1 LNHNV, CDR2 YYDKDF (reference sequence). The CDR3 is CATSRDQGASTDTQYF. The CDR3 bases are TGTGCCACCAGCAGAGACCAGGGGGCCAGTACAGATACGCAGTATTTT.

The chain is built from TRBV29-1 and TRBJ2-1; possibly TRBD1 for D (6 bases). CDR3 length: 16 residues. V was clipped by 4 bases and J by 0 bases, with 16 bases between them. Germline CDR1 reads SQVTM; CDR2 reads ANQGSEA. This chain's CDR3 is CSVAGDLLYSYNEQFF. The CDR3, as DNA: TGCAGCGTTGCAGGGGACCTATTATACTCCTACAATGAGCAGTTCTTC.

J is TRBJ1-4 and V is TRBV7-9, with 7 bases that match TRBD1. Germline V CDR1 and CDR2: SEHNR, FQNEAQ (reference sequence). The CDR3 is made up of 14 amino acids. Trimming at V came to 6 bases and at J to 5 bases, leaving 6 bases not matched to a gene. DNA of the CDR3: TGTGCCAGCAGAGGGACAGCCGCGAATGAAAAACTGTTTTTT. Amino acid sequence: CASRGTAANEKLFF.

This rearrangement joins TRBV25-1 to TRBJ2-3, with D hard to call. The CDR3 consists of 12 residues. V was pared by 8 bases and J by 2 bases, with 8 bases between. CDR1 is MGHDK and CDR2 is SYGVNS in the germline V gene. CDR3 in amino acids: CASSRYTDTQYF. The CDR3 DNA sequence: TGTGCCAGCTCGAGATACACAGATACGCAGTATTTT.

The rearrangement uses TRBV27 and TRBJ2-7, with 7 nucleotides matching TRBD2. Germline V lookup: CDR1 MNHEY, CDR2 SMNVEV (reference sequence). This CDR3 comprises 16 residues. Trimming took 5 bases from V and 0 from J; bases not matched to a gene: 10. DNA for the CDR3: TGTGCCAGCAGTCTACGGTGGGGGGGAATCTCCTACGAGCAGTACTTC. The encoded protein is CASSLRWGGISYEQYF.

J is TRBJ1-2 and V is TRBV28, with no clear D. Germline lookup yields CDR1 MDHEN and CDR2 SYDVKM. This CDR3 comprises 18 residues. The V gene lost 1 base and the J gene lost 3 bases, with 21 bases spanning the gap. CDR3 sequence reads: CASSLFRAPGAGDYGYTF. DNA for the CDR3: TGTGCCAGCAGTTTATTCCGAGCCCCCGGAGCGGGAGACTATGGCTACACCTTC.

The chain employs TRBV7-9 and TRBJ2-1; 7 bases align to TRBD1. With 1 base clipped from V and 0 bases from J, the junction kept 0 bases outside the gene matches. This CDR3 is built from 15 residues. Germline V gives CDR1 SEHNR, CDR2 FQNEAQ (reference sequence). The CDR3 spells CASSLGDSSYNEQFF. CDR3 coding DNA: TGTGCCAGCAGCTTAGGGGACAGCTCCTACAATGAGCAGTTCTTC.

The V gene is TRBV4-1, the J gene TRBJ2-1; 7 bases are a match to TRBD2. Trimming removed 1 base from V and 0 bases from J; junction bases left unmatched: 9. Looked up from germline, CDR1 is MGHRA and CDR2 is YSYEKL. The CDR3 is 18 amino acids. The CDR3 nucleotides are TGCGCCAGCAGCCAAGCCCTGGGCGGGGGTTACTCCTACAATGAGCAGTTCTTC. Translating it yields CASSQALGGGYSYNEQFF.

The chain couples TRBV11-1 to TRBJ1-2, with 12 positions matching TRBD1. The CDR3 runs 16 residues. Germline V gene data show CDR1 as SGHAT and CDR2 as FQDESV (reference sequence). With V trimmed by 4 bases and J by 5 bases, 8 bases remained unmatched. CDR3 sequence reads: CASSSPGQGARYGYTF. The DNA for the CDR3 is TGTGCCAGCAGCTCGCCGGGACAGGGGGCGCGATATGGCTACACCTTC.

The chain has TRBV19 and TRBJ1-2, with 8 bases lining up with TRBD1. Trimming at V came to 1 base and at J to 3 bases, leaving 4 bases not matched to a gene. CDR3 length equals 15 residues. The germline CDR1 and CDR2 sequences are LNHDA and SQIVND (reference sequence). The CDR3, as DNA: TGTGCCAGTAGTATAGCACCGACAGGGGACTATGGCTACACCTTC. Amino acid sequence: CASSIAPTGDYGYTF. Combining the CDR3 with reference TRBV19 and TRBJ1-2 gives the whole variable domain DGGITQSPKYLFRKEGQNVTLSCEQNLNHDAMYWYRQDPGQGLRLIYYSQIVNDFQKGDIAEGYSVSREKKESFPLTVTSAQKNPTAFYLCASSIAPTGDYGYTFGSGTRLTVV.

The V and J genes are TRBV19 and TRBJ2-4, with 13 positions matching TRBD2. This CDR3 spans 21 amino acids. The germline V gene has CDR1 LNHDA and CDR2 SQIVND (reference sequence). The V segment lost 7 bases and the J segment 1 base; nucleotides outside the gene matches: 19. The CDR3 spells CASNRHDRLAGGVMAKNIQYF. CDR3 DNA: TGTGCCAGTAATAGACATGACCGACTAGCGGGAGGAGTGATGGCCAAAAACATTCAGTACTTC.

The chain recombines TRBV27 with TRBJ2-3, with 7 bases identical to TRBD1. V was clipped by 5 bases and J by 7 bases; unmatched bases: 18. The length of the CDR3 is 17 residues. Germline CDR1 reads MNHEY; CDR2 reads SMNVEV (reference sequence). CDR3 sequence (DNA): TGTGCCAGCAGTCTCAAAACTATGCGACAGGGTGGACATACGCAGTATTTT. It encodes CASSLKTMRQGGHTQYF.

The CDR3 loop reads CASSLVAAGYEQYF. CDR3 DNA sequence: TGTGCCAGCAGCTTAGTAGCCGCCGGCTACGAGCAGTACTTC. The chain carries TRBV7-8 and TRBJ2-7, with D uncertain. Trimming shortened V by 1 base and J by 3 bases, and 10 bases separated the two germline ends. Germline loops: CDR1 SGHVS, CDR2 FQNEAQ. The CDR3 is 14 residues long.

V is TRBV10-1 and J is TRBJ2-7; a weak D match, TRBD2 (5 bases). V was clipped by 8 bases and J by 0 bases, with 11 bases between them. The CDR3 contains 13 residues. From germline, CDR1 is WNHNN and CDR2 SYGVQD (reference sequence). The CDR3 DNA reads as TGCGCCAGCGGAGGACTTACCTCCTACGAGCAGTACTTC. Residues: CASGGLTSYEQYF.

The genes are TRBV18 and TRBJ2-1; 10 nucleotides line up with TRBD2. The germline V gene has CDR1 KGHSH and CDR2 LQKENI. J gave up 5 bases and V 3 bases, and 7 bases lay outside the gene matches. The CDR3 spans 16 residues. The CDR3 nucleotides read TGTGCCAGCTCACCGCCACGGACTAGCGGACACAATGAGCAGTTCTTC. Residues: CASSPPRTSGHNEQFF.

Points on this clone: This sample also contains other DNA sequences that code for the same CDR3. This chain connects TRBV19 to TRBJ2-7; no reliable D call. The V gene lost 2 bases and the J gene lost 3 bases, with 5 bases spanning the gap. CDR1 and CDR2 (germline): LNHDA, SQIVND (reference sequence). The CDR3 runs to 12 residues. The CDR3 spells CASSIPGYEQYF. DNA of the CDR3: TGTGCCAGTAGTATACCCGGCTACGAGCAGTACTTC.

Here the CDR3 reads CASSSGGQGAGYNEQFF. Written as DNA, the CDR3 is TGTGCCAGCAGCTCGGGTGGACAGGGGGCGGGCTACAATGAGCAGTTCTTC. This chain links TRBV13 with TRBJ2-1; 11 bases agree with TRBD1. The germline V gene has CDR1 PRHDT and CDR2 FYEKMQ (reference sequence). The CDR3 runs 17 residues. J gave up 3 bases and V 4 bases, and 8 bases lay outside the gene matches.